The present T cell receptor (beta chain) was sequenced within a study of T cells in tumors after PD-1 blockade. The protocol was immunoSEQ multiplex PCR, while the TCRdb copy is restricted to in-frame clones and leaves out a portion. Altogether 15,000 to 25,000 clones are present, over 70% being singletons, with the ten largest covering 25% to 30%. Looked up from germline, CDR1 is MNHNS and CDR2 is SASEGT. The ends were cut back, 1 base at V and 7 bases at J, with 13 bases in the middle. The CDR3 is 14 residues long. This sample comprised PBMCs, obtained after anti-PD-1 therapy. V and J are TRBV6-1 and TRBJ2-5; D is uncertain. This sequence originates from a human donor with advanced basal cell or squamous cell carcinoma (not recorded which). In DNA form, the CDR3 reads TGTGCCAGCAGTGAAGTACCCAGGCTTGGGACCCAGTACTTC. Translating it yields CASSEVPRLGTQYF.